Here is one T cell receptor beta chain with its context. Its antigen is unidentified. Germline assignment: CDR1 DFQATT and CDR2 SNEGSKA (reference sequence). The CDR3 consists of 14 residues. The ends were cut back, 5 bases at V and 1 base at J, with 14 bases in the middle. A single record per CDR3 protein comes from TCRdb applying MiXCR to the 5' RACE reads. The sample holds about 540,000 distinct CDR3 sequences, roughly 20% seen once. The sample originates from a study of T-cell memory formation after mild COVID-19. Whole-study results and caveats: Contracting clones, day 15 to 85, had balanced CD4/CD8, and later expanders favored CD4+.

The sequenced sample was PBMCs or a T cell subset sorted from them (not recorded which). The receptor's source is an adult woman who had mild COVID-19 (a few samples of this study predate the infection). Cell type and time point are not known. This sequence joins TRBV20-1 and TRBJ2-5; D might be TRBD1 (5 bases). CDR3 residues: CSAEEPTAQETQYF. CDR3 DNA sequence: TGCAGTGCTGAGGAGCCGACAGCCCAAGAGACCCAGTACTTC.